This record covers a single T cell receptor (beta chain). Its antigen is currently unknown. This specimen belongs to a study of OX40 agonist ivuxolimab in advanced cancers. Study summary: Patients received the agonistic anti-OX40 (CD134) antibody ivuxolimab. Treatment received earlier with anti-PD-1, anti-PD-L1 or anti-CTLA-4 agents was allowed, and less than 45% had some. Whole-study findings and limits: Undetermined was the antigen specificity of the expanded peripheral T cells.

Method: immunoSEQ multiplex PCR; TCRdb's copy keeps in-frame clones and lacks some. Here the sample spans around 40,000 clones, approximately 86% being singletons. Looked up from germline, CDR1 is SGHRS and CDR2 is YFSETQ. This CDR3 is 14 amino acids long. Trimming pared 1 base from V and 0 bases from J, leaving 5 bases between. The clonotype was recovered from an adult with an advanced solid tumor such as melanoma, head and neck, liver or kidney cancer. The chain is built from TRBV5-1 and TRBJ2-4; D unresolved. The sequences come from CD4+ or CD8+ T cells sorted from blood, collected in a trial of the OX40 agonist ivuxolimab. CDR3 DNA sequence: TGCGCCAGCAGCTTGACAGTAGCCAAAAACATTCAGTACTTC. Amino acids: CASSLTVAKNIQYF.